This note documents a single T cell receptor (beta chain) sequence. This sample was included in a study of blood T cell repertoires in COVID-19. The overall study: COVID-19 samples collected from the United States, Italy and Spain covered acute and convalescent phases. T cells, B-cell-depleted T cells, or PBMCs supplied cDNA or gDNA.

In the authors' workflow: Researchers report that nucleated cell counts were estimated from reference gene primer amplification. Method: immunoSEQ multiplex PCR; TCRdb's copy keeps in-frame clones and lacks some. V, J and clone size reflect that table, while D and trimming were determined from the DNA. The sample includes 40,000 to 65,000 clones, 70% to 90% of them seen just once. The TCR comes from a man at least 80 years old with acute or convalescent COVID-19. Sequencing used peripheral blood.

This chain's CDR3 is CASSAHRATNEKLFF. CDR3 DNA sequence: TGTGCCAGCAGCGCCCACAGGGCAACTAATGAAAAACTGTTTTTT. The chain links TRBV9 to TRBJ1-4; TRBD1 is a possible D gene (6 bases). Germline CDR1 and CDR2: SGDLS and YYNGEE. CDR3 length: 15 residues. V was cut by 3 bases and J by 0 bases, with 9 bases left in between.